This T cell receptor beta chain was identified during a study of T cells in localized non-small cell lung cancer. Study findings and constraints: The greatest T cell clonality was found in uninvolved adjacent lung (higher than in tumor). Because sequencing included only one region (of the tumor), heterogeneity remains possible.

Comment on this clone: The antigen remains unidentified.

The method was immunoSEQ multiplex PCR; TCRdb's version includes in-frame clones alone and lacks a portion of them. The repertoire holds about 2,200 clones, with around 18% as singletons. This specimen was normal lung tissue next to the tumor, taken before any cancer treatment. The source is a man aged 35 to 70 with stage I squamous cell lung carcinoma.

The CDR3, as DNA: TGTGCCAGTAGTACACCATACAGGGGCACGGAAAACACCATATATTTT. Translation: CASSTPYRGTENTIYF. The chain uses TRBV19 and TRBJ1-3; 7 nucleotides agree with TRBD1. The junction had 12 bases not matched to a gene; V was cut back by 4 bases and J by 6 bases. Germline loops: CDR1 LNHDA, CDR2 SQIVND (reference sequence). The CDR3 totals 16 residues.